Below are 32 T cell receptor beta chains sequenced from a single sample in a study of T cells in narcolepsy (dated 2018 in TCRdb). The library relied on the immunoSEQ multiplex PCR assay. TCRdb holds this immuneACCESS table with in-frame rearrangements only. Some clones are missing; in checked studies, unresolved V genes explain under half, and the rest has no known cause. Here the sample has thousands of clones; about 61% occur a single time. The ten largest clones represent over 20% of the sample. Sequencing was done on a sample of CD45RA- memory CD8+ T cells from PBMCs. The cell subset or site label for this specimen denotes: memory T cells sorted ex vivo from peripheral blood. The source is a human donor with narcolepsy.

The V and J genes are TRBV27 and TRBJ2-5; D gene uncertain. CDR3 length: 15 amino acids. The ends were cut back, 4 bases at V and 5 bases at J, with 17 bases in the middle. Germline assignment: CDR1 MNHEY and CDR2 SMNVEV (reference sequence). CDR3 coding DNA: TGTGCCAGCAGTTCCCCTGAGGTGGGCGAGGAGACCCAGTACTTC. It specifies CASSSPEVGEETQYF.

This chain uses TRBV18 with TRBJ2-1; possibly TRBD1 for D (6 bases). Germline assignment: CDR1 KGHSH and CDR2 LQKENI. CDR3 length equals 16 residues. Trimming shortened V by 1 base and J by 4 bases, and 14 bases separated the two germline ends. This CDR3 reads CASSPLGPQGYNEQFF. In nucleotides, the CDR3 is TGTGCCAGCTCACCACTCGGTCCGCAGGGGTACAATGAGCAGTTCTTC.

The rearrangement uses TRBV19 and TRBJ1-2; 9 bases map to TRBD1. Trimming took 5 bases from V and 3 from J; bases not matched to a gene: 7. The germline gives CDR1 LNHDA, CDR2 SQIVND (reference sequence). The CDR3 contains 15 residues. CDR3 DNA: TGTGCCAGTAGTGTCATCCGGGACAGGGACTATGGCTACACCTTC. This codes for CASSVIRDRDYGYTF.

The rearrangement links TRBV27 to TRBJ2-7; TRBD2 agrees at 12 bases. The CDR3 has 16 residues. Germline values: CDR1 MNHEY, CDR2 SMNVEV (reference sequence). The V segment lost 5 bases and the J segment 2 bases; nucleotides outside the gene matches: 7. CDR3 DNA sequence: TGTGCCAGCAGTCTCTCGACTAGCGGGGGCACCTACGAGCAGTACTTC. Its translation is CASSLSTSGGTYEQYF.

V is TRBV6-1 and J is TRBJ1-4; D is unclear. CDR3 length: 14 residues. Trimming stripped 1 base from V and 8 bases from J, with 11 bases between. The germline CDR1 and CDR2 sequences are MNHNS and SASEGT. CDR3 sequence: CASSEVRVGEKLFF. The CDR3, as DNA: TGTGCCAGCAGTGAAGTGAGGGTCGGAGAAAAACTGTTTTTT.

In its sample, this clone was seen once. The V and J genes are TRBV21-1 and TRBJ2-1; whether TRBD2, the table's D call, matches the DNA was not checked. TRBV21-1 is reported as a pseudogene. The CDR3 loop spans 16 amino acids. The CDR3 nucleotides read TGTGCCAGCAGTCAGGGACTAGCGGGTCCTTCTAGGGAGCAGTTCTTC. This gives the protein CASSQGLAGPSREQFF.

The genes are TRBV7-2 and TRBJ2-1; 7 nucleotides match TRBD2. Germline CDR1 SGHTA, CDR2 FQGNSA. The CDR3 is 16 residues long. Trimming at V came to 5 bases and at J to 5 bases, leaving 12 bases not matched to a gene. As DNA, the CDR3 is TGTGCCAGCAGCGATAGGACTAGTGGGGTCCACAATGAGCAGTTCTTC. Translation gives CASSDRTSGVHNEQFF.

The CDR3 coding sequence is TGTGCCAGCAGTATAGGAGGAGCGGGGGGCTACGAGCAGTACTTC. Its protein is CASSIGGAGGYEQYF. The chain couples TRBV7-6 to TRBJ2-7, with TRBD2 matching 9 bases. The trim removed 6 bases at V and 3 bases at J, leaving 9 bases unmatched. The CDR3 has 15 amino acids. The germline CDR1 and CDR2 sequences are SGHVS and FNYEAQ.

This clone was counted a few times. A far larger clone is one base from this, pointing to a likely read error. Other nucleotide sequences in the sample specify the same CDR3. V usage is TRBV7-9 and J usage is TRBJ2-1; 16 nucleotides agree with TRBD2. The CDR3 is 18 amino acids. Germline V gives CDR1 SEHNR, CDR2 FQNEAQ (reference sequence). Trimming at V came to 3 bases and at J to 4 bases, leaving 6 bases not matched to a gene. The CDR3 protein is CASSFAPGLAGGYNEQFF. CDR3 nucleotide sequence: TGTGCCAGCAGCTTCGCTCCGGGACTAGCGGGGGGGTACAATGAGCAGTTCTTC. Full variable domain (rest looked up from reference TRBV7-9 and TRBJ2-1): DTGVSQNPRHKITKRGQNVTFRCDPISEHNRLYWYRQTLGQGPEFLTYFQNEAQLEKSRLLSDRFSAERPKGSFSTLEIQRTEQGDSAMYLCASSFAPGLAGGYNEQFFGPGTRLTVL.

The V and J genes are TRBV2 and TRBJ2-5, with D perhaps being TRBD1 or TRBD2 (5 bases each). Germline loops: CDR1 SNHLY, CDR2 FYNNEI. The CDR3 runs to 13 residues. V lost 10 bases and J 2 bases, leaving 14 bases between the germline ends. The CDR3 here is CATPEGPQETQYF. The CDR3 DNA sequence: TGTGCCACCCCCGAGGGGCCTCAAGAGACCCAGTACTTC.

This clone turned up a few times. V usage is TRBV7-9 and J usage is TRBJ2-1; 7 bases are a match to TRBD1. The length of the CDR3 is 14 residues. Germline V gene sequence: CDR1 SEHNR, CDR2 FQNEAQ (reference sequence). With V trimmed by 4 bases and J by 6 bases, 6 bases remained unmatched. CDR3: CASSSPTGSNEQFF. Here the CDR3 DNA reads TGTGCCAGCAGCTCGCCGACAGGGAGCAATGAGCAGTTCTTC.

The chain combines TRBV11-2 with TRBJ1-2; 8 positions agree with TRBD1. The CDR3 spans 15 residues. The J segment lost 5 bases and the V segment lost 3 bases, leaving 8 bases of the junction unmatched. CDR1 and CDR2 from the germline V gene are SGHAT and FQNNGV. The DNA of the CDR3 is TGTGCCAGCAGCTTTGCAGGGGGCAGTGGGTATGGCTACACCTTC. Amino acid sequence: CASSFAGGSGYGYTF. The variable domain in full, with the rest retrieved from reference TRBV11-2 and TRBJ1-2, is EAGVAQSPRYKIIEKRQSVAFWCNPISGHATLYWYQQILGQGPKLLIQFQNNGVVDDSQLPKDRFSAERLKGVDSTLKIQPAKLEDSAVYLCASSFAGGSGYGYTFGSGTRLTVV.

The chain uses TRBV9 and TRBJ1-2, with 7 bases identical to TRBD1. V gave up 3 bases and J gave up 6 bases; unmatched junction bases: 2. CDR3 length: 12 amino acids. Germline CDR1 SGDLS, CDR2 YYNGEE. CDR3 DNA sequence: TGTGCCAGCAGCGGACAGGGAAATGGCTACACCTTC. Amino acids: CASSGQGNGYTF.

The genes are TRBV19 and TRBJ2-5, with D possibly matching TRBD1 (5 bases). Looked up from germline, CDR1 is LNHDA and CDR2 is SQIVND (reference sequence). V was pared by 5 bases and J by 5 bases, with 9 bases between. CDR3 length equals 12 residues. The CDR3 loop reads CASSPPGETQYF. CDR3 nucleotide sequence: TGTGCCAGTAGTCCTCCAGGGGAGACCCAGTACTTC.

Points on this clone: The sample carries other DNA sequences with the same CDR3. The chain uses TRBV2 and TRBJ2-1; D is uncertain. In germline, CDR1 is SNHLY, CDR2 FYNNEI. V was trimmed by 5 bases and J by 4 bases, leaving 9 bases between them. This CDR3 comprises 13 residues. The CDR3 loop reads CASSKTDYNEQFF. The CDR3, as DNA: TGTGCCAGCAGTAAGACGGATTACAATGAGCAGTTCTTC.

The chain uses TRBV7-9 and TRBJ1-4; D gene uncertain. CDR1 SEHNR and CDR2 FQNEAQ come from the germline V gene (reference sequence). CDR3 length: 15 residues. V shed 5 bases and J shed 5 bases, with 15 bases lying between them. The CDR3 bases are TGTGCCAGCAGCGCGCAGTCGGGGAAAAATGAAAAACTGTTTTTT. It translates to CASSAQSGKNEKLFF.

CDR3 sequence reads: CASSDIGTSGDTQYF. The CDR3 DNA sequence: TGTGCCAGCAGTGATATCGGGACTAGCGGGGATACGCAGTATTTT. The chain couples TRBV2 to TRBJ2-3, with 12 bases matching TRBD2. V trimming: 3 bases; J trimming: 6 bases; junction bases outside the gene matches: 4. The CDR3 totals 15 residues. Germline loops: CDR1 SNHLY, CDR2 FYNNEI.

This clone has only one observation. V gene TRBV19 combines with J gene TRBJ2-1; TRBD2 aligns across 10 bases. The CDR3 is 18 amino acids. CDR1 is LNHDA and CDR2 is SQIVND in the germline V gene (reference sequence). The V gene end was trimmed by 3 bases and the J gene end by 0 bases; junction bases not matched to a gene: 8. DNA for the CDR3: TGTGCCAGTAGTATTGGACTAGCGGAGTCCTCCTCCTACAATGAGCAGTTCTTC. Encoded protein: CASSIGLAESSSYNEQFF.

This clone was counted between two and nine times. This sequence joins TRBV12-5 and TRBJ1-1, with D unclear. Germline-derived CDR1 and CDR2 are LGHNT and FRNRAP. This CDR3 comprises 13 residues. Deletions cut 6 bases from V and 0 bases from J, with 8 bases between. The CDR3 coding sequence is TGTGCTAGTGGCGTTACAGTGAACACTGAAGCTTTCTTT. It codes for CASGVTVNTEAFF.

This clone is medium-sized within its sample. The J gene is TRBJ1-1, the V gene TRBV28; no clear D. Trimming left V 7 bases short and J 0 bases short, with 9 bases between. The germline V gene has CDR1 MDHEN and CDR2 SYDVKM. This CDR3 spans 13 amino acids. For the CDR3, the DNA is TGTGCCAGCAAGGGAACAATGAACACTGAAGCTTTCTTT. Translation gives CASKGTMNTEAFF.

This chain joins TRBV9 and TRBJ1-1; tentatively, D is TRBD1 (5 bases). The CDR3 consists of 15 residues. Germline V gene data show CDR1 as SGDLS and CDR2 as YYNGEE. V was clipped by 2 bases and J by 0 bases, with 11 bases between them. CDR3 nucleotide sequence: TGTGCCAGCAGCGTTTCAGGGTTCATGAACACTGAAGCTTTCTTT. Its protein product is CASSVSGFMNTEAFF.

The sample holds a few counts of this clone. The genes are TRBV7-2 and TRBJ2-5, with 9 bases matching TRBD2. Germline V CDR1 and CDR2: SGHTA, FQGNSA. The CDR3 sequence is 14 residues long. The ends lost 5 bases at V and 6 bases at J; junction bases unmatched: 7. This CDR3 reads CASSPGTSYQTQYF. CDR3 nucleotides: TGTGCCAGCAGCCCCGGGACTAGCTACCAGACCCAGTACTTC.

The rearrangement joins TRBV9 to TRBJ1-2; TRBD1 matches 10 bases. This CDR3 comprises 17 residues. CDR1 is SGDLS, CDR2 YYNGEE, per germline. Germline trimming cut 0 bases from V and 4 bases from J; bases unmatched to any gene: 9. DNA of the CDR3: TGTGCCAGCAGCGTAGAGGGGACAGGGGAGGATGGCTATGGCTACACCTTC. Its protein is CASSVEGTGEDGYGYTF.

The rearrangement uses TRBV6-5 and TRBJ2-5; D is undetermined. In germline, CDR1 is MNHEY, CDR2 SVGAGI. V lost 2 bases, J lost 0 bases, and 10 bases lay in between. The CDR3 consists of 15 residues. The CDR3 DNA follows: TGTGCCAGCAGTTACCTGGCAGAAAACCAAGAGACCCAGTACTTC. It translates to CASSYLAENQETQYF.

The V call is TRBV6-1, the J call TRBJ1-2; 11 nucleotides agree with TRBD1. The V and J ends lost 1 base and 8 bases, in that order; junction bases with no gene match: 3. CDR1 MNHNS and CDR2 SASEGT come from the germline V gene. The CDR3 is made up of 14 amino acids. The CDR3 here is CASSEEGTGGGYTF. CDR3 bases: TGTGCCAGCAGTGAAGAGGGGACAGGGGGAGGCTACACCTTC.

CDR3 amino acids: CASSLVGGTNSPLHF. The CDR3 region has the DNA TGTGCCAGCAGCTTAGTGGGGGGAACTAATTCACCCCTCCACTTT. The genes are TRBV7-9 and TRBJ1-6; possible D gene TRBD1, 5 bases. V was clipped by 1 base and J by 6 bases, with 10 bases between them. This CDR3 region has 15 residues. Germline V gives CDR1 SEHNR, CDR2 FQNEAQ (reference sequence). Combining the CDR3 with reference TRBV7-9 and TRBJ1-6 gives the whole variable domain DTGVSQNPRHKITKRGQNVTFRCDPISEHNRLYWYRQTLGQGPEFLTYFQNEAQLEKSRLLSDRFSAERPKGSFSTLEIQRTEQGDSAMYLCASSLVGGTNSPLHFGNGTRLTVT.

Judged by abundance, this clone is medium-sized. The rearrangement joins TRBV10-2 to TRBJ1-4; D gene uncertain. The CDR3 contains 12 residues. Germline V lookup: CDR1 WSHSY, CDR2 SAAADI. Trimming took off 7 bases at V and 8 bases at J, with 11 bases between the two ends. Here the CDR3 reads CASKNLGEKLFF. The CDR3 DNA reads TGCGCCAGCAAGAACTTGGGGGAAAAACTGTTTTTT.

The J gene is TRBJ2-7, the V gene TRBV7-3; maybe TRBD2 (5 bases). The CDR3 consists of 15 residues. Germline V gives CDR1 SGHTA, CDR2 FQGTGA. Between the trimmed V and J ends, which lost 5 bases and 3 bases, there was a span of 17 bases. Here the CDR3 reads CASSPGGSPVYEQYF. The CDR3 nucleotides are TGTGCCAGCAGCCCGGGCGGGTCCCCGGTCTACGAGCAGTACTTC.

The chain couples TRBV13 to TRBJ2-1; 15 bases line up with TRBD2. CDR1 is PRHDT and CDR2 is FYEKMQ in the germline V gene (reference sequence). CDR3 length: 18 residues. Trimming took 5 bases from V and 6 from J; bases not matched to a gene: 11. The CDR3 region is CASSPRTSGGAGGNEQFF. CDR3 sequence (DNA): TGTGCCAGCAGCCCCCGGACTAGCGGGGGGGCCGGGGGCAATGAGCAGTTCTTC.

For this clone: This likely traces to a read error, being one base from a far larger clone. The sample has other DNA sequences that encode this CDR3 too. The chain employs TRBV7-7 and TRBJ2-1, with 16 bases identical to TRBD2. CDR1 and CDR2 (germline): SSHAT, FNYEAQ (reference sequence). CDR3 length equals 18 residues. CDR3 DNA sequence: TGTGCTAGCAGCTTAGCTCCGGGACTAGCGGGGGGGTACAATGAGCAGTTCTTC. Translation gives CASSLAPGLAGGYNEQFF.

The chain carries TRBV7-9 and TRBJ1-1; no clear D. Trimming removed 6 bases from V and 10 bases from J, with 15 bases in between. Germline assignment: CDR1 SEHNR and CDR2 FQNEAQ (reference sequence). The length of the CDR3 is 12 residues. CDR3 in amino acids: CASSGREGVAFF. CDR3 in DNA: TGTGCCAGCAGTGGGCGGGAGGGAGTAGCTTTCTTT.

The chain employs TRBV5-1 and TRBJ1-3; a weak D match, TRBD1 (5 bases). The germline V and J ends were trimmed by 3 bases and 4 bases, with 11 bases remaining between them. Germline V gene lookup returns CDR1 SGHRS and CDR2 YFSETQ. This CDR3 has 14 amino acids. CDR3 protein: CASSSRGDGNTIYF. In DNA, the CDR3 is TGCGCCAGCAGCTCTCGGGGGGACGGAAACACCATATATTTT.